The 32 T cell receptor beta chains below come from one sample, sequenced in a study of blood T cell repertoires in COVID-19. Data came from immunoSEQ multiplex PCR; TCRdb stores just in-frame clones and leaves some out. The table shows 150,000 to 200,000 clones, with over 75% occurring only once. The sequenced material came from peripheral blood. These receptors came from a man aged 35 to 55 with active or convalescent COVID-19.

This clone showed up just once. The chain joins TRBV5-8 to TRBJ1-6; D is uncertain. The CDR3 has 14 residues. The V and J ends lost 2 bases and 11 bases respectively, with 14 bases between them. Germline assignment: CDR1 SGHTS and CDR2 YDEGEE. CDR3 residues: CASSFAPAQAPLHF. The CDR3, as DNA: TGTGCCAGCAGCTTCGCCCCTGCCCAGGCACCCCTCCACTTT.

The chain couples TRBV5-8 to TRBJ2-1, with 7 bases matching TRBD2. The germline CDR1 and CDR2 sequences are SGHTS and YDEGEE. This CDR3 region has 15 residues. The ends lost 3 bases at V and 4 bases at J; junction bases unmatched: 7. The CDR3 sequence: CASSSNRDYYNEQFF. CDR3 in DNA: TGTGCCAGCAGCTCCAACCGGGACTATTACAATGAGCAGTTCTTC.

The sample holds one count of this clone. Other DNA sequences of this sample code for an identical CDR3. The chain links TRBV5-1 to TRBJ2-5; weak D call: TRBD2 (5 bases). The CDR3 length is 14 residues. CDR1 and CDR2 from the germline V gene are SGHRS and YFSETQ. V was cut by 0 bases and J by 1 base, with 7 bases left in between. The CDR3 sequence: CASSLGGAQETQYF. CDR3 nucleotide sequence: TGCGCCAGCAGCTTGGGGGGAGCCCAAGAGACCCAGTACTTC.

The rearrangement links TRBV6-5 to TRBJ1-5; D uncertain. This CDR3 has 15 amino acids. The V gene lost 6 bases and the J gene lost 4 bases, with 16 bases spanning the gap. The germline gives CDR1 MNHEY, CDR2 SVGAGI. The CDR3 DNA sequence: TGTGCCAGCAGGACGGTGGGCAGGATTAATCAGCCCCAGCATTTT. It translates to CASRTVGRINQPQHF.

In this sample, this clone turned up once. This sequence joins TRBV4-1 and TRBJ1-1; a weak D match, TRBD1 (6 bases). Germline loops: CDR1 MGHRA, CDR2 YSYEKL. Trimming stripped 2 bases from V and 1 base from J, with 17 bases between. The CDR3 is 17 amino acids. CDR3 sequence: CASSQWSRGRSNTEAFF. Written as DNA, the CDR3 is TGCGCCAGCAGCCAATGGAGCAGGGGACGCTCGAACACTGAAGCTTTCTTT.

DNA of the CDR3: TGCGCCAGCAGCCAAGTGGTGGGGGCGGTGAACTATGGCTACACCTTC. Translated, it gives CASSQVVGAVNYGYTF. The rearrangement links TRBV4-1 to TRBJ1-2; D might be TRBD1 (6 bases). Trimming shortened V by 1 base and J by 2 bases, and 14 bases separated the two germline ends. The CDR3 is 16 residues long. Per the germline V gene, CDR1 is MGHRA and CDR2 is YSYEKL.

The genes are TRBV29-1 and TRBJ1-4; 7 nucleotides align to TRBD1. The V and J ends lost 5 bases and 8 bases, in that order; junction bases with no gene match: 5. This CDR3 has 12 amino acids. Germline-derived CDR1 and CDR2 are SQVTM and ANQGSEA. This CDR3 is CSVKQGGEKLFF. The CDR3 DNA follows: TGCAGCGTTAAGCAGGGGGGCGAAAAACTGTTTTTT.

The rearrangement joins TRBV7-9 to TRBJ1-4, with TRBD1 as a possible D gene (6 bases). Trimming removed 3 bases from V and 5 bases from J, with 16 bases in between. CDR1 and CDR2 from the germline V gene are SEHNR and FQNEAQ (reference sequence). This CDR3 is built from 16 residues. CDR3 bases: TGTGCCAGCAGCTTTTCCCGACAGGACCCGAATGAAAAACTGTTTTTT. Its protein is CASSFSRQDPNEKLFF.

This clone was picked up a small number of times. The chain is built from TRBV2 and TRBJ1-5, with 8 bases fitting TRBD1. Germline V gives CDR1 SNHLY, CDR2 FYNNEI. The CDR3 extends over 14 amino acids. Trimming took 5 bases from V and 3 from J; bases not matched to a gene: 3. CDR3 coding DNA: TGTGCCAGCAGTAGGGACAGGTACAATCAGCCCCAGCATTTT. Translation: CASSRDRYNQPQHF.

The chain couples TRBV5-6 to TRBJ2-1; 8 bases align to TRBD1. V trimming: 5 bases; J trimming: 9 bases; junction bases outside the gene matches: 10. This CDR3 comprises 14 residues. Germline V gene lookup returns CDR1 SGHDT and CDR2 YYEEEE. CDR3 in DNA: TGTGCCAGCAGTTGGACAGGGCGTGCAATTGAGCAGTTCTTC. Residues: CASSWTGRAIEQFF.

V is TRBV29-1 and J is TRBJ1-1, with 10 nucleotides matching TRBD1. The CDR3 spans 13 residues. Germline CDR1 SQVTM, CDR2 ANQGSEA. Trimming removed 3 bases from V and 8 bases from J; junction bases left unmatched: 6. The chain's CDR3 is CSVDGTGENEAFF. CDR3 nucleotides: TGCAGCGTTGATGGGACAGGGGAAAACGAAGCTTTCTTT.

The CDR3 loop is CATSDLTSGGLNEQFF. The CDR3 DNA sequence: TGTGCCACCAGTGACCTTACTAGCGGGGGCCTCAATGAGCAGTTCTTC. The chain joins TRBV24-1 to TRBJ2-1; the match to TRBD2 covers 11 bases. V lost 4 bases and J lost 6; bases outside the gene matches: 7. Per the germline V gene, CDR1 is KGHDR and CDR2 is SFDVKD. CDR3 length: 16 residues.

V and J are TRBV29-1 and TRBJ1-2; 8 positions match TRBD1. Germline CDR1 reads SQVTM; CDR2 reads ANQGSEA. The CDR3 loop spans 11 amino acids. Trimming at V came to 6 bases and at J to 5 bases, leaving 2 bases not matched to a gene. Written as DNA, the CDR3 is TGCAGCGTGTACAGGGGGTATGGCTACACCTTC. Amino acids: CSVYRGYGYTF.

The chain couples TRBV5-1 to TRBJ2-3; D not certain. V was pared by 5 bases and J by 7 bases, with 17 bases between. Germline V gene lookup returns CDR1 SGHRS and CDR2 YFSETQ. The CDR3 is made up of 14 amino acids. CDR3: CASRSSPDSNTQYF. Written as DNA, the CDR3 is TGCGCCAGCAGGTCAAGCCCCGACTCCAATACGCAGTATTTT.

This clone occurred many times. This chain joins TRBV5-6 and TRBJ1-2, with D possibly matching TRBD1 (6 bases). Germline V gene data show CDR1 as SGHDT and CDR2 as YYEEEE. V was clipped by 4 bases and J by 3 bases, with 19 bases between them. This CDR3 has 16 residues. The CDR3 sequence is CASSLGAGEVYYGYTF. The CDR3 region has the DNA TGTGCCAGCAGCCTGGGGGCGGGGGAGGTGTACTATGGCTACACCTTC.

V and J are TRBV28 and TRBJ2-3, with TRBD2 identical over 7 bases. CDR3 length: 15 residues. Trimming at V came to 2 bases and at J to 7 bases, leaving 9 bases not matched to a gene. Germline V gene sequence: CDR1 MDHEN, CDR2 SYDVKM. The CDR3 protein is CASSLRTRGVHTQYF. CDR3 nucleotide sequence: TGTGCCAGCAGTTTAAGGACTAGGGGAGTTCATACGCAGTATTTT.

V usage is TRBV6-1 and J usage is TRBJ2-7; TRBD2 is a possible D gene (6 bases). Trimming removed 4 bases at V and 3 bases at J, with 19 bases between. Germline-derived CDR1 and CDR2 are MNHNS and SASEGT. CDR3 length: 16 amino acids. The CDR3 loop is CASSGPSSTDYYEQYF. The CDR3 DNA is TGTGCCAGCAGTGGTCCCTCCTCGACGGACTACTACGAGCAGTACTTC.

This chain links TRBV9 with TRBJ1-1; 8 bases map to TRBD1. CDR1 and CDR2 (germline): SGDLS, YYNGEE. V lost 2 bases to trimming and J lost 7 bases; unmatched junction nucleotides: 16. This CDR3 is 17 amino acids long. In DNA form, the CDR3 reads TGTGCCAGCAGCGTTATACCGGGACAGGAGATAGGAGATGAAGCTTTCTTT. Translated, it gives CASSVIPGQEIGDEAFF.

The genes are TRBV19 and TRBJ2-3; 13 bases fit TRBD2. CDR3 length: 19 amino acids. Losses at the gene ends were 5 bases for V and 0 bases for J; bases not matched to a gene: 11. CDR1 is LNHDA, CDR2 SQIVND, per germline (reference sequence). The CDR3 sequence is CASSFGLAGAPTSTDTQYF. DNA for the CDR3: TGTGCCAGTAGTTTTGGACTAGCGGGGGCTCCCACCAGCACAGATACGCAGTATTTT. Together with reference TRBV19 and TRBJ2-3, the CDR3 gives the full variable domain: DGGITQSPKYLFRKEGQNVTLSCEQNLNHDAMYWYRQDPGQGLRLIYYSQIVNDFQKGDIAEGYSVSREKKESFPLTVTSAQKNPTAFYLCASSFGLAGAPTSTDTQYFGPGTRLTVL.

This chain joins TRBV3-1 (or the pseudogene TRBV3-2) and TRBJ1-3, with no clear D. In germline, CDR1 is LGHDT, CDR2 YNNKEL (reference sequence). Trimming removed 3 bases from V and 2 bases from J, with 5 bases in between. There are 13 residues in the CDR3. The CDR3 DNA reads as TGTGCCAGCAGCCAGTCTACTGGAAACACCATATATTTT. It specifies CASSQSTGNTIYF.

This chain links TRBV27 with TRBJ2-7; D possibly corresponds to TRBD1 (5 bases). Germline loops: CDR1 MNHEY, CDR2 SMNVEV (reference sequence). The V and J ends lost 3 bases and 4 bases respectively, with 10 bases between them. The CDR3 consists of 13 residues. CDR3 sequence (DNA): TGTGCCAGCAGTTTGGGGCAGCTTTACGAGCAGTACTTC. Amino acids: CASSLGQLYEQYF.

The chain couples TRBV5-6 to TRBJ1-2; 8 bases are shared with TRBD1. The CDR3 length is 14 residues. Looked up from germline, CDR1 is SGHDT and CDR2 is YYEEEE. J gave up 4 bases and V 2 bases, and 4 bases lay outside the gene matches. The CDR3 DNA reads TGTGCCAGCAGCTTCGGACAGGGCGGCTATGGCTACACCTTC. Translation gives CASSFGQGGYGYTF.

The chain employs TRBV9 and TRBJ1-2; D uncertain. This CDR3 has 16 amino acids. Germline CDR1 is SGDLS and CDR2 is YYNGEE. V gave up 0 bases and J gave up 7 bases, with 19 bases separating them. CDR3 coding DNA: TGTGCCAGCAGCGTAGACTACTCCGGGTTTGTCGGTGGCTACACCTTC. Translating it yields CASSVDYSGFVGGYTF.

The gene calls are TRBV13 and TRBJ2-7, with 10 positions matching TRBD1. The CDR3 runs 15 residues. V was pared by 4 bases and J by 1 base, with 4 bases of the junction left unmatched. Germline-derived CDR1 and CDR2 are PRHDT and FYEKMQ (reference sequence). CDR3 region: CASSSGQGVSYEQYF. The CDR3 DNA sequence: TGTGCCAGCAGCTCTGGACAGGGGGTTTCCTACGAGCAGTACTTC. Drawing the rest from reference TRBV13 and TRBJ2-7, the complete variable domain is AAGVIQSPRHLIKEKRETATLKCYPIPRHDTVYWYQQGPGQDPQFLISFYEKMQSDKGSIPDRFSAQQFSDYHSELNMSSLELGDSALYFCASSSGQGVSYEQYFGPGTRLTVT.

The rearrangement uses TRBV5-1 and TRBJ2-3, with TRBD2 identical over 12 bases. This CDR3 is built from 16 residues. With 1 base clipped from V and 8 bases from J, the junction kept 8 bases outside the gene matches. Germline values: CDR1 SGHRS, CDR2 YFSETQ. CDR3 DNA: TGCGCCAGCAGCTTGTCTCTAGCGGGGGGGCTGAGTACGCAGTATTTT. Amino acid sequence: CASSLSLAGGLSTQYF. Together with reference TRBV5-1 and TRBJ2-3, the CDR3 gives the full variable domain: KAGVTQTPRYLIKTRGQQVTLSCSPISGHRSVSWYQQTPGQGLQFLFEYFSETQRNKGNFPGRFSGRQFSNSRSEMNVSTLELGDSALYLCASSLSLAGGLSTQYFGPGTRLTVL.

The chain couples TRBV7-6 to TRBJ2-2, with a weak D call TRBD1 (6 bases). CDR1 is SGHVS and CDR2 is FNYEAQ in the germline V gene. The CDR3 sequence is 16 residues long. Trimming cost V 4 bases and J 3 bases, with 15 bases left between them. This CDR3 is CASSSHRDKDTGELFF. CDR3 bases: TGTGCCAGCAGCTCCCACCGGGACAAAGACACCGGGGAGCTGTTTTTT.

This clone was seen just once. V and J are TRBV11-2 and TRBJ2-7, with TRBD1 matching 7 bases. CDR1 and CDR2 from the germline V gene are SGHAT and FQNNGV. The CDR3 contains 14 residues. Trimming cost V 1 base and J 1 base; bases outside gene matches: 1. CDR3 coding DNA: TGTGCCAGCAGCTTAGGGACAGGTTCCTACGAGCAGTACTTC. It specifies CASSLGTGSYEQYF.

This chain connects TRBV19 to TRBJ1-4; D gene unclear. Germline CDR1 reads LNHDA; CDR2 reads SQIVND (reference sequence). The CDR3 has 14 residues. Trimming took 3 bases from V and 7 from J, leaving 12 bases between them. The CDR3 reads CASSITIRGEKLFF. The CDR3 DNA is TGTGCCAGTAGTATTACGATAAGAGGTGAAAAACTGTTTTTT.

The V gene is TRBV28, the J gene TRBJ1-5; perhaps TRBD1 as D (5 bases). V was trimmed by 6 bases and J by 2 bases, leaving 14 bases between them. Germline values: CDR1 MDHEN, CDR2 SYDVKM. The length of the CDR3 is 15 residues. In DNA form, the CDR3 reads TGTGCCAGCAGCATCCGGGGGTATGGCAATCAGCCCCAGCATTTT. Translating it yields CASSIRGYGNQPQHF.

The chain combines TRBV25-1 with TRBJ2-2, with a possible D match to TRBD2 (6 bases). The CDR3 consists of 12 residues. Per the germline V gene, CDR1 is MGHDK and CDR2 is SYGVNS. V lost 6 bases and J lost 4, with 6 bases in between. Here the CDR3 reads CASRGGTGELFF. The CDR3 region has the DNA TGTGCCAGCAGGGGGGGCACCGGGGAGCTGTTTTTT.

This clone was observed a single time. The chain has TRBV6-6 and TRBJ2-1; 16 bases map to TRBD2. V was pared by 5 bases and J by 0 bases, with 7 bases of the junction left unmatched. This CDR3 spans 19 amino acids. Germline V gene lookup returns CDR1 MNHNY and CDR2 SVGAGI (reference sequence). CDR3 nucleotides: TGTGCCAGCAGTCCACGGGGACTAGCGGGGGGGCCCTCCTACAATGAGCAGTTCTTC. It encodes CASSPRGLAGGPSYNEQFF.

The CDR3 spells CASSYSSGTGGSGYTF. Here the CDR3 DNA reads TGTGCCAGCAGTTATTCGTCCGGGACAGGGGGCTCCGGCTACACCTTC. The V and J genes are TRBV6-5 and TRBJ1-2; 12 bases map to TRBD1. Unmatched junction bases numbered 10, after V lost 3 bases and J lost 8 bases. The CDR3 has 16 residues. Germline V gene data show CDR1 as MNHEY and CDR2 as SVGAGI.